Below are 29 T cell receptor beta chains sequenced from a single sample in a study of shared clonotypes between healthy human individuals. Sequencing used immunoSEQ multiplex PCR; TCRdb keeps in-frame clones, though not all of them. The sample carries some 580,000 clones, about 97% recorded once. The sequenced sample consisted of naive CD4+ T cells sorted from blood. Subset indicated: CD45RA+ positively selected. These receptor sequences come from a woman in her 30s in good health.

This chain joins TRBV10-2 and TRBJ1-2, with 9 bases identical to TRBD1. The CDR3 runs to 13 residues. V trimming: 5 bases; J trimming: 8 bases; junction bases outside the gene matches: 6. From germline, CDR1 is WSHSY and CDR2 SAAADI. The CDR3 DNA sequence: TGCGCCAGCAGTACGGGACAGGGAGTAGGCTACACCTTC. As protein: CASSTGQGVGYTF.

The chain carries TRBV18 and TRBJ1-1; perhaps TRBD1 as D (6 bases). Trimming left V 5 bases short and J 0 bases short, with 16 bases between. The length of the CDR3 is 16 residues. Germline loops: CDR1 KGHSH, CDR2 LQKENI. This CDR3 is CASSISVGDMNTEAFF. The CDR3 region has the DNA TGTGCCAGCTCAATATCGGTCGGGGACATGAACACTGAAGCTTTCTTT. Complete variable domain (other parts from reference TRBV18 and TRBJ1-1): NAGVMQNPRHLVRRRGQEARLRCSPMKGHSHVYWYRQLPEEGLKFMVYLQKENIIDESGMPKERFSAEFPKEGPSILRIQQVVRGDSAAYFCASSISVGDMNTEAFFGQGTRLTVV.

This clone has more than one count but fewer than ten. The same CDR3 is also encoded by other DNA sequences in this sample. V gene TRBV10-3 combines with J gene TRBJ2-7; the D call may be TRBD1 or TRBD2 (5 bases each). Trimming took off 3 bases at V and 2 bases at J, with 11 bases between the two ends. The CDR3 consists of 14 residues. Germline-derived CDR1 and CDR2 are ENHRY and SYGVKD. The CDR3 DNA is TGTGCCATCAGTGACCTAGCAGGGACCTACGAGCAGTACTTC. This translates into CAISDLAGTYEQYF.

This chain uses TRBV7-9 with TRBJ1-5, with D uncertain. CDR3 length equals 13 residues. The germline V and J ends were trimmed by 6 bases and 7 bases, with 13 bases remaining between them. The germline V gene encodes CDR1 SEHNR and CDR2 FQNEAQ (reference sequence). The CDR3 loop reads CASRRAEGQPQHF. In nucleotides, the CDR3 is TGTGCCAGCAGGCGGGCGGAGGGACAGCCCCAGCATTTT.

The CDR3 loop reads CASSHRQYEQYF. Written as DNA, the CDR3 is TGTGCCAGCAGTCATCGCCAATACGAGCAGTACTTC. The chain uses TRBV7-2 and TRBJ2-7; D gene unclear. The CDR3 sequence is 12 residues long. The ends were cut back, 6 bases at V and 4 bases at J, with 10 bases in the middle. Germline CDR1 SGHTA, CDR2 FQGNSA.

V and J are TRBV5-6 and TRBJ2-7, with 8 bases aligning to TRBD1. The CDR3 loop spans 15 amino acids. With 4 bases clipped from V and 2 bases from J, the junction kept 8 bases outside the gene matches. Germline lookup yields CDR1 SGHDT and CDR2 YYEEEE. The CDR3 loop is CASSGRGRKAYEQYF. The DNA for the CDR3 is TGTGCCAGCAGCGGCAGGGGGCGCAAGGCCTACGAGCAGTACTTC. Full variable domain (rest looked up from reference TRBV5-6 and TRBJ2-7): DAGVTQSPTHLIKTRGQQVTLRCSPKSGHDTVSWYQQALGQGPQFIFQYYEEEERQRGNFPDRFSGHQFPNYSSELNVNALLLGDSALYLCASSGRGRKAYEQYFGPGTRLTVT.

The V and J genes are TRBV10-3 and TRBJ2-5; D is unclear. In germline, CDR1 is ENHRY, CDR2 SYGVKD. V was clipped by 7 bases and J by 7 bases, with 16 bases between them. The CDR3 is made up of 13 amino acids. For the CDR3, the DNA is TGTGCCATCAATAGCACACCTCGAGGGACCCAGTACTTC. As protein: CAINSTPRGTQYF.

The chain couples TRBV19 to TRBJ2-7; TRBD2 matches 12 bases. The trim removed 4 bases at V and 5 bases at J, leaving 9 bases unmatched. There are 16 residues in the CDR3. Germline CDR1 is LNHDA and CDR2 is SQIVND (reference sequence). CDR3 DNA: TGTGCCAGTAGTACCCTCCTAGCGGGAGGGCCCCACGAGCAGTACTTC. Protein product: CASSTLLAGGPHEQYF.

The chain employs TRBV21-1 and TRBJ1-5; the D call in the table, TRBD1, was not verified against the DNA. TRBV21-1 is a recognized pseudogene. The CDR3 contains 15 residues. CDR3 nucleotides: TGTGCCAGCAGCGAACAGGGGGTCGGCAATCAGCCCCAGCATTTT. It encodes CASSEQGVGNQPQHF.

This sequence joins TRBV15 and TRBJ2-1; no firm D call. The germline V and J ends were trimmed by 0 bases and 7 bases, with 13 bases remaining between them. CDR1 is LNHNV and CDR2 is YYDKDF in the germline V gene (reference sequence). The CDR3 extends over 15 amino acids. Here the CDR3 DNA reads TGTGCCACCAGCAGAGATCGGCCCGGGTTTAATGAGCAGTTCTTC. Translated: CATSRDRPGFNEQFF.

The table lists this clone with a count of one. The chain couples TRBV7-2 to TRBJ2-5; TRBD2 matches 8 bases. J was trimmed by 7 bases and V by 0 bases; bases with no gene match: 7. The CDR3 loop spans 15 amino acids. CDR1 and CDR2 (germline): SGHTA, FQGNSA. CDR3 in DNA: TGTGCCAGCAGCTTAGCTCGAGCGGGAGTCGTGACCCAGTACTTC. Protein sequence: CASSLARAGVVTQYF.

This sequence joins TRBV28 and TRBJ2-7; the match to TRBD1 covers 9 bases. V gave up 5 bases and J gave up 2 bases; unmatched junction bases: 7. CDR1 and CDR2 (germline): MDHEN, SYDVKM. The CDR3 extends over 15 amino acids. The CDR3 loop is CASSPPGQGAYEQYF. The CDR3 nucleotides read TGTGCCAGCAGTCCTCCGGGACAGGGAGCCTACGAGCAGTACTTC.

The genes are TRBV28 and TRBJ1-3; 7 nucleotides match TRBD1. Germline V lookup: CDR1 MDHEN, CDR2 SYDVKM. After removal of 8 bases from V and 0 bases from J, the junction contained 10 bases not matched to a gene. The CDR3 has 16 amino acids. The CDR3 here is CASGWTGLPSGNTIYF. The CDR3 coding sequence is TGTGCCAGCGGCTGGACAGGCCTCCCCTCTGGAAACACCATATATTTT.

The chain carries TRBV19 and TRBJ1-5; a possible D gene is TRBD1 (5 bases). Germline values: CDR1 LNHDA, CDR2 SQIVND (reference sequence). The CDR3 runs 15 residues. Trimming removed 3 bases from V and 0 bases from J, with 9 bases in between. The CDR3 loop is CASSIRTFSNQPQHF. The CDR3 region has the DNA TGTGCCAGTAGTATCAGGACATTTAGCAATCAGCCCCAGCATTTT. Full variable domain (outside the CDR3, taken from reference TRBV19 and TRBJ1-5): DGGITQSPKYLFRKEGQNVTLSCEQNLNHDAMYWYRQDPGQGLRLIYYSQIVNDFQKGDIAEGYSVSREKKESFPLTVTSAQKNPTAFYLCASSIRTFSNQPQHFGDGTRLSIL.

A remark on this clone: This same CDR3 is encoded by further DNA sequences in the sample. The chain uses TRBV28 and TRBJ1-2; D gene ambiguous. The CDR3 loop spans 13 amino acids. CDR1 and CDR2 from the germline V gene are MDHEN and SYDVKM. V shed 6 bases and J shed 2 bases, with 10 bases lying between them. For the CDR3, the DNA is TGTGCCAGCAGCCCTACAGTGAACTATGGCTACACCTTC. Protein sequence: CASSPTVNYGYTF.

This clone was counted once. In nucleotides, the CDR3 is TGTGCCAGCATTTTTAACTACGAGCAGTACTTC. It specifies CASIFNYEQYF. V and J are TRBV6-1 and TRBJ2-7, with no clear D. The CDR3 length is 11 residues. V dropped 7 bases and J dropped 3 bases, with 7 bases sitting between them. In germline, CDR1 is MNHNS, CDR2 SASEGT.

The chain uses TRBV2 and TRBJ1-2; D may be TRBD1 (6 bases). Trimming removed 6 bases from V and 7 bases from J, with 21 bases in between. The CDR3 has 15 amino acids. CDR1 SNHLY and CDR2 FYNNEI come from the germline V gene. The CDR3 loop reads CASRLNGQTYAGYTF. CDR3 nucleotides: TGTGCCAGCAGGCTTAACGGACAGACCTATGCTGGCTACACCTTC.

The gene calls are TRBV21-1 and TRBJ2-7; TRBD1, the table's D call, was not compared with the DNA. TRBV21-1 is a pseudogene segment. The length of the CDR3 is 13 residues. The CDR3 DNA follows: TGTGCCAGCAGCACCCAGGGTAGCTACGAGCAGTACTTC. It specifies CASSTQGSYEQYF.

The chain combines TRBV7-6 with TRBJ2-7, with D possibly called TRBD1 or TRBD2 (6 bases each). V lost 0 bases and J lost 6, with 12 bases in between. The CDR3 has 14 residues. Germline V lookup: CDR1 SGHVS, CDR2 FNYEAQ. This CDR3 reads CASSLASGAGEQYF. The CDR3 region has the DNA TGTGCCAGCAGCTTAGCGTCGGGGGCTGGCGAGCAGTACTTC.

A note on this clone: The same CDR3 arises from other DNA sequences in this sample as well. J is TRBJ1-3 and V is TRBV5-1, with D possibly matching TRBD1 (5 bases). This CDR3 is built from 14 residues. The V end was cut by 0 bases, the J end by 2 bases, with 6 bases between. Germline V gives CDR1 SGHRS, CDR2 YFSETQ. The CDR3 is CASSLAGTGNTIYF. The DNA of the CDR3 is TGCGCCAGCAGCTTGGCAGGGACTGGAAACACCATATATTTT.

In DNA form, the CDR3 reads TGTGCCAGCAGGCAGGACACCGGGGAGCTGTTTTTT. Its translation is CASRQDTGELFF. The chain carries TRBV28 and TRBJ2-2, with D unresolved. This CDR3 comprises 12 residues. The germline V and J ends were trimmed by 6 bases and 3 bases, with 5 bases remaining between them. Germline CDR1 MDHEN, CDR2 SYDVKM.

The genes are TRBV28 and TRBJ1-1; 7 bases are shared with TRBD1. Per the germline V gene, CDR1 is MDHEN and CDR2 is SYDVKM. J lost 4 bases, V lost 2 bases, and 4 bases had no gene match. CDR3 length equals 14 residues. Here the CDR3 DNA reads TGTGCCAGCAGTTTAGACAGGGAGTTCACTGAAGCTTTCTTT. This encodes CASSLDREFTEAFF.

The CDR3 region is CASMGREQYNEQFF. DNA for the CDR3: TGTGCCAGCATGGGGCGGGAGCAGTACAATGAGCAGTTCTTC. The chain joins TRBV2 to TRBJ2-1, with 7 bases that match TRBD2. The CDR3 spans 14 residues. Germline V gene sequence: CDR1 SNHLY, CDR2 FYNNEI. The V gene end was trimmed by 7 bases and the J gene end by 4 bases; junction bases not matched to a gene: 7.

This clone was detected only once. An end of the junction differs from the germline gene, which may be a read error. The CDR3 bases are TGTGCCAGCAGAGCCGGCGGCTCACTCTATCGCTACACCTTC. Protein: CASRAGGSLYRYTF. The chain uses TRBV6-1 and TRBJ1-2; D not resolved. In germline, CDR1 is MNHNS, CDR2 SASEGT. The CDR3 length is 14 residues.

The rearrangement links TRBV28 to TRBJ1-3; D is unresolved. The CDR3 has 13 residues. Germline values: CDR1 MDHEN, CDR2 SYDVKM. V was pared by 5 bases and J by 5 bases, with 10 bases between. This chain's CDR3 is CASSPRQRNTIYF. In DNA form, the CDR3 reads TGTGCCAGCAGTCCCCGACAAAGAAACACCATATATTTT.

The rearrangement joins TRBV11-2 to TRBJ2-5; D is uncertain. The CDR3 consists of 15 residues. V dropped 5 bases and J dropped 1 base, with 14 bases sitting between them. CDR1 and CDR2 from the germline V gene are SGHAT and FQNNGV. CDR3 nucleotide sequence: TGTGCCAGCAGCCAAGGGCAGGCCGGCCAAGAGACCCAGTACTTC. It codes for CASSQGQAGQETQYF.

The chain combines TRBV30 with TRBJ2-4, with TRBD1 as a possible D gene (5 bases). V was pared by 5 bases and J by 5 bases, with 13 bases between. The germline V gene has CDR1 GTSNPN and CDR2 SVGIG (reference sequence). The CDR3 length is 13 residues. The CDR3 here is CAWGAEPQNIQYF. The CDR3, as DNA: TGTGCCTGGGGGGCTGAGCCCCAAAACATTCAGTACTTC. The full variable domain, rest sourced from reference TRBV30 and TRBJ2-4, is SQTIHQWPATLVQPVGSPLSLECTVEGTSNPNLYWYRQAAGRGLQLLFYSVGIGQISSEVPQNLSASRPQDRQFILSSKKLLLSDSGFYLCAWGAEPQNIQYFGAGTRLSVL.

The V gene is TRBV9, the J gene TRBJ1-5, with D maybe TRBD1 (6 bases). The V end was cut by 2 bases, the J end by 3 bases, with 9 bases between. This CDR3 has 14 amino acids. Germline V lookup: CDR1 SGDLS, CDR2 YYNGEE. Written as DNA, the CDR3 is TGTGCCAGCAGCGTCGGACAGTACAATCAGCCCCAGCATTTT. Amino acids: CASSVGQYNQPQHF.

This clone was picked up one time. This chain uses TRBV9 with TRBJ2-3; 10 bases map to TRBD2. J gave up 0 bases and V 4 bases, and 5 bases lay outside the gene matches. The germline CDR1 and CDR2 sequences are SGDLS and YYNGEE. The CDR3 loop spans 16 amino acids. CDR3 coding DNA: TGTGCCAGCAGCCCAGGGACTAGCGCCAGCACAGATACGCAGTATTTT. It specifies CASSPGTSASTDTQYF. The variable domain in full, completed from reference TRBV9 and TRBJ2-3, reads DSGVTQTPKHLITATGQRVTLRCSPRSGDLSVYWYQQSLDQGLQFLIQYYNGEERAKGNILERFSAQQFPDLHSELNLSSLELGDSALYFCASSPGTSASTDTQYFGPGTRLTVL.